A selection of T cell receptor beta chains follows, all from one sample in a study of control samples from healthy donors and cancer patients. Sequencing used immunoSEQ multiplex PCR; TCRdb keeps in-frame clones, though not all of them. The sample carries about 170,000 clones, 91% recorded once. The material sequenced was blood. These receptors all come from a woman aged 25 to 39 in good health. The CDR3 runs from the conserved cysteine through the conserved F or W. The D gene is left open where the match is weak. Size is omitted from some rows. Given values are once, few, many or a class for expanded clones.

V	size	D	length	J	CDR3	DNA
TRBV5-1	-	-	13	TRBJ2-7	CASSLVLASEQYF	TGCGCCAGCAGCTTGGTCCTAGCGAGCGAGCAGTACTTC
TRBV15	-	-	18	TRBJ1-5	CATSRAWGGPYSNQPQHF	TGTGCCACCAGCAGAGCGTGGGGGGGCCCCTATAGCAATCAGCCCCAGCATTTT
TRBV5-4	-	-	14	TRBJ2-1	CASSSWTDYNEQFF	TGTGCCAGCAGCTCTTGGACGGACTACAATGAGCAGTTCTTC
TRBV30	-	-	12	TRBJ1-1	CAWSNGNTEAFF	TGTGCCTGGAGTAATGGGAACACTGAAGCTTTCTTT
TRBV27	few	-	14	TRBJ1-5	CASSLKHSNQPQHF	TGTGCCAGCAGTTTAAAACACTCCAATCAGCCCCAGCATTTT
TRBV7-2	-	-	14	TRBJ2-3	CASSFSGRTDTQYF	TGTGCCAGCAGCTTTTCAGGCCGCACAGATACGCAGTATTTT
TRBV2	-	-	13	TRBJ1-2	CASSESRGYGYTF	TGTGCCAGCAGTGAATCGAGGGGCTATGGCTACACCTTC
TRBV3-1/TRBV3-2	-	-	13	TRBJ1-1	CASTRTPNTEAFF	TGTGCCAGCACTAGGACCCCGAACACTGAAGCTTTCTTT
TRBV7-2	-	TRBD2	15	TRBJ2-1	CASSLELAGGGEQFF	TGTGCCAGCAGCTTAGAGCTAGCGGGAGGAGGTGAGCAGTTCTTC
TRBV29-1	-	TRBD2	14	TRBJ2-2	CSVTSGRPTGELFF	TGCAGCGTTACTAGCGGGAGACCCACCGGGGAGCTGTTTTTT
TRBV9	-	TRBD1	15	TRBJ1-1	CASSVVTGANTEAFF	TGTGCCAGCAGCGTAGTAACAGGGGCGAACACTGAAGCTTTCTTT
TRBV18	-	-	10	TRBJ2-7	CASSPYEQYF	TGTGCCAGCTCACCCTACGAGCAGTACTTC
TRBV7-6	-	TRBD2	17	TRBJ2-2	CASSALILAGDTGELFF	TGTGCCAGCAGCGCCCTCATTCTAGCGGGGGACACCGGGGAGCTGTTTTTT
TRBV24-1	few	TRBD1	16	TRBJ2-2	CATSDDRGRNTGELFF	TGTGCCACCAGTGATGACAGGGGGAGAAACACCGGGGAGCTGTTTTTT
TRBV18	few	TRBD1	14	TRBJ1-1	CASSLDRQGSEAFF	TGTGCCAGCTCACTAGACAGACAGGGCTCTGAAGCTTTCTTT
TRBV15	-	-	14	TRBJ1-4	CATSRGGTNEKLFF	TGTGCCACCAGCAGAGGAGGGACTAATGAAAAACTGTTTTTT
TRBV7-6	-	TRBD2	15	TRBJ2-1	CASSPTSGSRDEQFF	TGTGCCAGCAGCCCTACTAGCGGGAGTAGGGATGAGCAGTTCTTC
TRBV19	-	TRBD2	13	TRBJ2-7	CASTIAGGYEQYF	TGTGCCAGTACCATAGCGGGGGGGTACGAGCAGTACTTC
TRBV2	-	TRBD1	15	TRBJ1-2	CASSETGRDPYGYTF	TGTGCCAGCAGTGAGACAGGGAGGGACCCCTATGGCTACACCTTC
TRBV11-3	-	-	14	TRBJ1-1	CASSLADGTTEAFF	TGTGCCAGCAGCTTAGCCGACGGAACCACTGAAGCTTTCTTT
TRBV5-1	-	TRBD1	13	TRBJ1-5	CASSLTGGQPQHF	TGCGCCAGCAGCTTAACAGGGGGTCAGCCCCAGCATTTT
TRBV24-1	-	TRBD2	17	TRBJ2-1	CATSDLGGSGSYNEQFF	TGTGCCACCAGTGATTTGGGAGGTAGCGGGAGTTACAATGAGCAGTTCTTC
TRBV5-6	-	-	15	TRBJ1-2	CASSPGRGSNYGYTF	TGTGCCAGCAGCCCCGGACGGGGTTCTAACTATGGCTACACCTTC
TRBV4-1	-	-	15	TRBJ1-2	CASSQVRDTFYGYTF	TGCGCCAGCAGCCAAGTCCGGGACACATTCTATGGCTACACCTTC
TRBV5-8	-	TRBD2	18	TRBJ2-5	CASSDGGLAGGYQETQYF	TGTGCCAGCAGCGATGGGGGACTAGCGGGGGGCTACCAAGAGACCCAGTACTTC
TRBV7-2	-	-	13	TRBJ2-3	CASSSRGADTQYF	TGTGCCAGCAGCTCCAGGGGTGCAGATACGCAGTATTTT
TRBV7-2	-	-	13	TRBJ1-1	CASSLGRQSEAFF	TGTGCCAGCAGCTTAGGGAGACAGTCTGAAGCTTTCTTT
TRBV9	-	-	15	TRBJ1-2	CASSVGGAEGYGYTF	TGTGCCAGCAGCGTAGGGGGGGCGGAAGGCTATGGCTACACCTTC
TRBV19	-	-	13	TRBJ2-3	CASRGLSTDTQYF	TGTGCCAGTAGGGGGTTGAGCACAGATACGCAGTATTTT
TRBV6-2/TRBV6-3	-	-	15	TRBJ1-2	CASSYSTGAYYGYTF	TGTGCCAGCAGTTACTCGACGGGGGCTTACTATGGCTACACCTTC
TRBV7-8	-	TRBD1	14	TRBJ1-4	CASSKQGGNEKLFF	TGTGCCAGCAGCAAACAGGGGGGTAATGAAAAACTGTTTTTT
TRBV28	-	-	15	TRBJ1-5	CASSSFRHNNQPQHF	TGTGCCAGCAGTTCCTTCCGACATAACAATCAGCCCCAGCATTTT
TRBV11-3	once	TRBD1	15	TRBJ2-7	CASSLGGTGGDEQYF	TGTGCCAGCAGCTTAGGGGGGACAGGGGGCGACGAGCAGTACTTC
TRBV7-3	many	-	13	TRBJ2-1	CASSLLGGNEQFF	TGTGCCAGCAGCTTACTAGGGGGCAATGAGCAGTTCTTC
TRBV6-2/TRBV6-3	-	-	12	TRBJ1-1	CASSYQNTEAFF	TGTGCCAGCAGTTACCAGAACACTGAAGCTTTCTTT
TRBV5-1	once	-	11	TRBJ2-3	CASSLGDTQYF	TGCGCCAGCAGCTTAGGAGATACGCAGTATTTT
TRBV7-2	-	TRBD1	14	TRBJ2-5	CASSQTGWVETQYF	TGTGCCAGCAGCCAGACAGGGTGGGTAGAGACCCAGTACTTC
TRBV10-3	once	-	13	TRBJ1-1	CAITQRGDTEAFF	TGTGCCATCACCCAACGAGGGGACACTGAAGCTTTCTTT
TRBV6-5	-	-	16	TRBJ2-5	CASSYGGGGLQETQYF	TGTGCCAGCAGTTACGGGGGCGGGGGCCTACAAGAGACCCAGTACTTC
TRBV7-8	-	TRBD1	14	TRBJ1-2	CASSLGQGNYGYTF	TGTGCCAGCAGCTTAGGACAGGGCAACTATGGCTACACCTTC
TRBV6-1	-	TRBD1	16	TRBJ1-3	CASSGGQGDSGNTIYF	TGTGCCAGCAGTGGAGGACAGGGCGACTCTGGAAACACCATATATTTT
TRBV5-6	-	TRBD2	15	TRBJ2-5	CASSRRLAGVETQYF	TGTGCCAGCAGCCGGAGACTAGCGGGGGTTGAGACCCAGTACTTC
TRBV10-3	-	-	13	TRBJ1-1	CAISDGGATEAFF	TGTGCCATCAGTGACGGGGGGGCCACTGAAGCTTTCTTT
TRBV11-1	few	TRBD1	15	TRBJ2-3	CASSQGQGTTDTQYF	TGTGCCAGCAGCCAGGGACAGGGAACTACAGATACGCAGTATTTT
TRBV19	-	-	14	TRBJ1-4	CASSIPAYNEKLFF	TGTGCCAGTAGTATCCCGGCCTATAATGAAAAACTGTTTTTT
TRBV6-2/TRBV6-3	-	-	12	TRBJ1-2	CASSGTSYGYTF	TGTGCCAGCAGCGGGACATCCTATGGCTACACCTTC
TRBV13	-	TRBD2	14	TRBJ2-7	CASSQRYGRYEQYF	TGTGCCAGCAGCCAGAGGTACGGGAGGTACGAGCAGTACTTC
TRBV12-3/TRBV12-4	-	-	13	TRBJ2-3	CASSWGWTDTQYF	TGTGCCAGCAGTTGGGGGTGGACAGATACGCAGTATTTT
TRBV7-2	-	-	15	TRBJ1-4	CASSLGGGGYEKLFF	TGTGCCAGCAGCTTAGGGGGGGGTGGCTATGAAAAACTGTTTTTT